Described below is a single TCR beta chain sequence and its context. Its antigen is as yet unknown. This entry comes from a study of cytomegalovirus exposure and HLA in healthy donors. General study findings and limits: Researchers left out some V segments, among them TRBV6-2 and TRBV6-3, as indistinguishable.

The CDR3 consists of 14 residues. Germline CDR1 is SGHTA and CDR2 is FQGNSA. J was trimmed by 4 bases and V by 10 bases; bases with no gene match: 10. The PCR ran on 60 Vbeta and 13 Jbeta primers. Sequencing was performed with immunoSEQ multiplex PCR; in TCRdb, only in-frame clones are kept and a portion is missing. The data show 100,000 or so clones, with approximately 78% seen just once and around 1.5% held by the top ten. The chain links TRBV7-2 to TRBJ2-5; TRBD2 agrees at 9 bases. Sequencing was performed on PBMCs. This TCR came from a man aged 35-49 years in good health and CMV-seronegative. The CDR3 coding sequence is TGTGCCACCACCGATCTAGCGGGGAGAGAGACCCAGTACTTC. Translation gives CATTDLAGRETQYF.